This is a list of T cell receptor beta chains from one sample in a study of blood T cell repertoires in COVID-19. Assay: immunoSEQ multiplex PCR; the TCRdb copy retains only in-frame clones and omits some. The sample includes around 250,000 clones, about 89% seen only once; the top ten take more than 1%. Sequencing input: PBMCs or T cells enriched from blood (not recorded which). These receptor sequences come from a human donor in a cohort exposed to, infected with or recovered from COVID-19 (not recorded which). The donor label of this sample is uncertain. CDR3s include the opening cysteine and the closing phenylalanine or tryptophan. D genes are given only for firm matches. Size is omitted from some rows. Given values are once, few, many or a class for expanded clones.

DNA: TGCGCCAGCAGCCAAACTTCTAACTATGGCTACACCTTC
CDR3: CASSQTSNYGYTF
V: TRBV4-1
J: TRBJ1-2
D: NA
size: once

DNA: TGCAGCGTTGAAGATTTCGCCGGGACGGGAGTCATGAACACTGAAGCTTTCTTT
CDR3: CSVEDFAGTGVMNTEAFF
V: TRBV29-1
J: TRBJ1-1
D: NA
size: once

DNA: TGCGCCAGCAGCCAGGGGGGCCCTGAAGCTTTCTTT
CDR3: CASSQGGPEAFF
V: TRBV5-1
J: TRBJ1-1
D: TRBD1
size: NA

DNA: TGTGCCAGTAAACCGGGACAGTCTAATGAAAAACTGTTTTTT
CDR3: CASKPGQSNEKLFF
V: TRBV5-5
J: TRBJ1-4
D: TRBD1
size: NA

DNA: TGCGCCAGCAGCCTCGGGACAGTGGGGCGAACTGAAGCTTTCTTT
CDR3: CASSLGTVGRTEAFF
V: TRBV5-1
J: TRBJ1-1
D: TRBD1
size: NA

DNA: TGCGCCAGCAGCCAAGGATATGGGACTAGCGGGAACACAGATACGCAGTATTTT
CDR3: CASSQGYGTSGNTDTQYF
V: TRBV4-1
J: TRBJ2-3
D: TRBD2
size: NA

DNA: TGTGCCAGCAGCCGGACAGGGATCCAGCCCCAGCATTTT
CDR3: CASSRTGIQPQHF
V: TRBV21-1
J: TRBJ1-5
D: NA
size: NA

DNA: TGTGCCAGCAGCTCAGAGAGCACCTACGAGCAGTACTTC
CDR3: CASSSESTYEQYF
V: TRBV11-2
J: TRBJ2-7
D: NA
size: NA

DNA: TGTGCCAGCAGCGCCACAGGGGGCCCGTATGGCTACACCTTC
CDR3: CASSATGGPYGYTF
V: TRBV7-9
J: TRBJ1-2
D: TRBD1
size: NA

DNA: TGTGCCAGCAGCTTAAATGGCCGTAATCCCTACAATGAGCAGTTCTTC
CDR3: CASSLNGRNPYNEQFF
V: TRBV7-3
J: TRBJ2-1
D: NA
size: few

DNA: TGTGCCAGCAGCTTAAGGGGAATGAACACTGAAGCTTTCTTT
CDR3: CASSLRGMNTEAFF
V: TRBV7-2
J: TRBJ1-1
D: NA
size: NA

DNA: TGCGCCAGCAACCACTCCGGGGGGCAGGACCCTACCTACGAGCAGTACTTC
CDR3: CASNHSGGQDPTYEQYF
V: TRBV23-1
J: TRBJ2-7
D: NA
size: NA